The 22 T cell receptor beta chains below come from one sample, sequenced in a study of CD8 T cells in Susac syndrome. The RNA input was about 0.45 to 1 ug, and it was reverse transcribed with random hexamers. MiXCR was run by TCRdb on the immunoSEQ multiplex PCR reads, yielding one entry per CDR3 protein. Found here are 170,000 or so distinct CDR3 sequences, roughly 95% of them singletons; the top ten hold 0.15% to 0.2%. Sequences were obtained from CD8+ T cells from PBMCs. The source is a human donor with multiple sclerosis.

J is TRBJ2-7 and V is TRBV15, with 9 bases matching TRBD1. The V and J ends lost 4 bases and 3 bases, in that order; junction bases with no gene match: 4. CDR3 length equals 14 residues. Germline V gene lookup returns CDR1 LNHNV and CDR2 YYDKDF (reference sequence). The CDR3 sequence: CATSIGTGIYEQYF. CDR3 nucleotides: TGTGCCACCAGCATCGGGACAGGGATCTACGAGCAGTACTTC.

The CDR3 loop is CASSLSRTGRGYTF. DNA of the CDR3: TGTGCCAGCAGTTTATCCAGGACAGGGAGGGGCTACACCTTC. The chain joins TRBV27 to TRBJ1-2, with 8 nucleotides matching TRBD1. V gave up 0 bases and J gave up 8 bases; unmatched junction bases: 5. There are 14 residues in the CDR3. Germline V gives CDR1 MNHEY, CDR2 SMNVEV (reference sequence).

The chain employs TRBV20-1 and TRBJ2-1; either TRBD1 or TRBD2 may fit D (5 bases each). From germline, CDR1 is DFQATT and CDR2 SNEGSKA (reference sequence). Trimming took off 6 bases at V and 0 bases at J, with 12 bases between the two ends. The CDR3 runs to 14 residues. DNA of the CDR3: TGCAGTGCAAGGGACCCGAGCTCCTACAATGAGCAGTTCTTC. This sequence encodes CSARDPSSYNEQFF.

This clonotype was found once. The J gene is TRBJ2-7, the V gene TRBV20-1; D is unclear. The CDR3 consists of 14 residues. Trimming cost V 3 bases and J 0 bases, with 12 bases left between them. The germline CDR1 and CDR2 sequences are DFQATT and SNEGSKA (reference sequence). In DNA, the CDR3 is TGCAGTGCTAGGGGTTTGGGCAACTCCTACGAGCAGTACTTC. This translates into CSARGLGNSYEQYF.

The chain couples TRBV20-1 to TRBJ2-5; 9 bases fit TRBD2. Trimming cost V 4 bases and J 10 bases; bases outside gene matches: 7. CDR3 size: 12 residues. Germline CDR1 and CDR2: DFQATT and SNEGSKA (reference sequence). Here the CDR3 DNA reads TGCAGTGCTACGCGGGGGGGCCTGGACCAGTACTTC. Translated: CSATRGGLDQYF.

V is TRBV20-1 and J is TRBJ1-2, with 10 bases fitting TRBD1. The CDR3 runs 15 residues. Germline CDR1 reads DFQATT; CDR2 reads SNEGSKA (reference sequence). Unmatched junction bases numbered 8, after V lost 1 base and J lost 6 bases. CDR3 sequence: CSARALRDRGDGYTF. The DNA for the CDR3 is TGCAGTGCTAGAGCTCTCCGGGACAGGGGTGATGGCTACACCTTC.

This rearrangement joins TRBV9 to TRBJ2-6; perhaps TRBD1 as D (6 bases). CDR1 is SGDLS, CDR2 YYNGEE, per germline. The CDR3 length is 17 residues. V lost 4 bases, J lost 0 bases, and 14 bases lay in between. The CDR3 here is CASSPLGQSSGANVLTF. CDR3 sequence (DNA): TGTGCCAGCAGCCCATTGGGACAATCCTCTGGGGCCAACGTCCTGACTTTC.

This clonotype was recorded once. This sequence joins TRBV13 and TRBJ2-7; 8 bases fit TRBD2. Germline V CDR1 and CDR2: PRHDT, FYEKMQ (reference sequence). This CDR3 is 16 amino acids long. J gave up 0 bases and V 4 bases, and 8 bases lay outside the gene matches. The CDR3 is CASSSLGSGDSYEQYF. DNA for the CDR3: TGTGCCAGCAGCTCCTTGGGTAGCGGGGACTCCTACGAGCAGTACTTC.

The sample holds one count of this clonotype. The chain couples TRBV9 to TRBJ2-3; TRBD2 matches at 9 bases. CDR1 is SGDLS and CDR2 is YYNGEE in the germline V gene. With 3 bases clipped from V and 0 bases from J, the junction kept 17 bases outside the gene matches. The CDR3 loop spans 20 amino acids. Here the CDR3 DNA reads TGTGCCAGCAGCGCGCCGTCTCCGGGACTAGCTGCTCCTAGCACAGATACGCAGTATTTT. This codes for CASSAPSPGLAAPSTDTQYF.

This sequence joins TRBV6-5 and TRBJ2-5; D is possibly TRBD2 (6 bases). Germline CDR1 and CDR2: MNHEY and SVGAGI. The CDR3 extends over 15 amino acids. Trimming removed 2 bases at V and 2 bases at J, with 12 bases between. The CDR3 nucleotides read TGTGCCAGCAGTTACCGGGGAGGACTTCAAGAGACCCAGTACTTC. Protein product: CASSYRGGLQETQYF.

CDR3: CASSLTSRYEQYF. The CDR3 nucleotides read TGTGCCAGCAGTTTAACTAGTAGGTACGAGCAGTACTTC. The chain carries TRBV28 and TRBJ2-7, with TRBD2 as a possible D gene (5 bases). The germline V gene encodes CDR1 MDHEN and CDR2 SYDVKM. With 2 bases removed from V and 4 bases from J, the gap between germline ends came to 9 bases. The CDR3 is 13 residues long. The full variable domain, with the rest looked up from reference TRBV28 and TRBJ2-7, is DVKVTQSSRYLVKRTGEKVFLECVQDMDHENMFWYRQDPGLGLRLIYFSYDVKMKEKGDIPEGYSVSREKKERFSLILESASTNQTSMYLCASSLTSRYEQYFGPGTRLTVT.

The chain recombines TRBV29-1 with TRBJ2-5; D is uncertain. CDR1 is SQVTM, CDR2 ANQGSEA, per germline. Trimming stripped 4 bases from V and 4 bases from J, with 10 bases between. The CDR3 runs to 12 residues. CDR3: CSVVTVPETQYF. CDR3 nucleotide sequence: TGCAGCGTTGTGACGGTGCCAGAGACCCAGTACTTC.

The CDR3 region is CASSFGIEAFF. The CDR3 DNA reads as TGTGCCAGCAGTTTCGGAATTGAAGCTTTCTTT. V and J are TRBV12-3 or TRBV12-4 and TRBJ1-1; D not resolved. CDR3 size: 11 residues. Trimming shortened V by 3 bases and J by 7 bases, and 6 bases separated the two germline ends.

The genes are TRBV4-1 and TRBJ2-7; 7 bases map to TRBD1. The CDR3 is made up of 15 amino acids. Unmatched junction bases numbered 6, after V lost 4 bases and J lost 0 bases. Germline CDR1 reads MGHRA; CDR2 reads YSYEKL. In DNA, the CDR3 is TGCGCCAGCAGCCCGGGGACAGTTTTCTCCTACGAGCAGTACTTC. As protein: CASSPGTVFSYEQYF.

The genes are TRBV29-1 and TRBJ1-2; D unclear. V was shortened by 0 bases and J by 1 base, with 15 bases between the two germline ends. The V gene's germline CDR1 is SQVTM and CDR2 ANQGSEA. CDR3 length: 16 amino acids. The chain's CDR3 is CSVEDPTQEINYGYTF. CDR3 nucleotide sequence: TGCAGCGTTGAAGATCCTACCCAGGAGATTAACTATGGCTACACCTTC. The variable domain in full, completed from reference TRBV29-1 and TRBJ1-2, reads SAVISQKPSRDICQRGTSLTIQCQVDSQVTMMFWYRQQPGQSLTLIATANQGSEATYESGFVIDKFPISRPNLTFSTLTVSNMSPEDSSIYLCSVEDPTQEINYGYTFGSGTRLTVV.

The chain couples TRBV20-1 to TRBJ2-7; D could derive from TRBD1 or TRBD2 (5 bases each). CDR3 length: 14 amino acids. Trimming took 0 bases from V and 3 from J, leaving 12 bases between them. Germline V gene sequence: CDR1 DFQATT, CDR2 SNEGSKA (reference sequence). The CDR3 loop reads CSARDLGADYEQYF. The CDR3 coding sequence is TGCAGTGCTAGAGATCTCGGGGCGGACTACGAGCAGTACTTC.

The V call is TRBV25-1, the J call TRBJ2-2; unclear D gene. This CDR3 has 12 amino acids. CDR1 MGHDK and CDR2 SYGVNS come from the germline V gene. The germline V and J ends were trimmed by 4 bases and 8 bases, with 8 bases remaining between them. DNA for the CDR3: TGTGCCAGCAGTGCGGGTGGTGGGGAGCTGTTTTTT. This gives the protein CASSAGGGELFF.

The chain joins TRBV2 to TRBJ2-3, with 11 bases identical to TRBD2. This CDR3 has 15 residues. V was clipped by 7 bases and J by 5 bases; unmatched bases: 8. Germline V gene data show CDR1 as SNHLY and CDR2 as FYNNEI. CDR3 residues: CASKELAGDLDTQYF. As DNA, the CDR3 is TGTGCCAGCAAGGAACTAGCGGGAGATTTAGATACGCAGTATTTT.

The V call is TRBV25-1, the J call TRBJ1-1; D might be TRBD1 (5 bases). Trimming pared 2 bases from V and 1 base from J, leaving 5 bases between. The CDR3 consists of 13 residues. Germline V gene sequence: CDR1 MGHDK, CDR2 SYGVNS. DNA of the CDR3: TGTGCCAGCAGTGAAGACAGGAACACTGAAGCTTTCTTT. It specifies CASSEDRNTEAFF.

V gene TRBV7-2 combines with J gene TRBJ2-7, with a possible D match to TRBD1 (6 bases). The V gene lost 4 bases and the J gene lost 1 base, with 14 bases spanning the gap. The CDR3 has 15 amino acids. Germline V gives CDR1 SGHTA, CDR2 FQGNSA. This chain's CDR3 is CASSSSQTGSYEQYF. DNA for the CDR3: TGTGCCAGCAGCTCGAGCCAGACAGGTTCCTACGAGCAGTACTTC.

V and J are TRBV14 and TRBJ1-5; D might be TRBD1 (5 bases). Trimming left V 4 bases short and J 0 bases short, with 16 bases between. The CDR3 has 17 residues. CDR1 SGHDN and CDR2 FVKESK come from the germline V gene. CDR3 protein: CASSPYSGDFSNQPQHF. CDR3 bases: TGTGCCAGCAGCCCCTACTCCGGGGACTTTAGCAATCAGCCCCAGCATTTT.

The rearrangement uses TRBV12-3 or TRBV12-4 and TRBJ2-1; a possible D gene is TRBD2 (6 bases). The CDR3 totals 18 residues. V was clipped by 0 bases and J by 2 bases, with 17 bases between them. The CDR3 loop is CASSLALGGDSPYNEQFF. The CDR3 bases are TGTGCCAGCAGTTTAGCGCTAGGAGGGGACTCCCCCTACAATGAGCAGTTCTTC.